This T cell receptor beta chain was found in a study of blood T cell repertoires in COVID-19. Looking at the study overall: The study drew acute and convalescent COVID-19 samples from the United States, Italy and Spain.

Clones were sequenced by immunoSEQ multiplex PCR, and TCRdb holds only the in-frame ones, with some missing. In the table there are over 130,000 clones, about 83% of which are singletons. The sample consisted of PBMCs or T cells enriched from blood (not recorded which). The clonotype was recovered from a woman aged 50 to 60 with acute COVID-19.

This CDR3 reads CASSPQAGGRHEQYF. The CDR3 bases are TGTGCCAGTAGTCCCCAGGCAGGGGGCCGCCACGAGCAGTACTTC. The J gene is TRBJ2-7, the V gene TRBV19; 8 nucleotides agree with TRBD1. The CDR3 sequence is 15 residues long. V was pared by 5 bases and J by 5 bases, with 11 bases of the junction left unmatched. The germline CDR1 and CDR2 sequences are LNHDA and SQIVND (reference sequence).